This T cell receptor (beta chain) appears in the sequencing data of a study of a mutant IDH1 vaccine in newly diagnosed glioma. As for the study in general: Mean patient age was roughly 43 years; around 62% were male and approximately 38% female. Radiotherapy, temozolomide, or both had been given previously, and both were given to most.

Sequencing used immunoSEQ multiplex PCR; TCRdb keeps in-frame clones, though not all of them. The sample comprises around 50,000 clones, 75% to 90% of which are singletons, and around 2.5% rests with the top ten. Sample time point: baseline, week 1 (first vaccination visit). Treatment of the sample: pre-vaccination baseline after standard-of-care therapy. The source material was PBMCs, sampled from a glioma patient treated with radiotherapy, temozolomide or both. The TCR comes from a man aged 40-49 years with glioma.

CDR3 amino acids: CASTWGTVGELFF. The CDR3 DNA is TGTGCCAGCACCTGGGGGACGGTCGGGGAGCTGTTTTTT. The gene calls are TRBV25-1 and TRBJ2-2, with D perhaps assigned TRBD1 or TRBD2 (5 bases each). The V gene's germline CDR1 is MGHDK and CDR2 SYGVNS. This CDR3 has 13 amino acids. V was cut by 7 bases and J by 7 bases, with 13 bases left in between.